The rows below give T cell receptor beta chains drawn from one sample of a study of shared clonotypes between healthy human individuals. Data came from immunoSEQ multiplex PCR; TCRdb stores just in-frame clones and leaves some out. Among a few million clones, approximately 94% were seen once, and the ten largest hold roughly 0.13%. The sequenced material came from naive CD4+ T cells sorted from blood. These receptors originate from a man aged 18 to 29 in good health. Both conserved end residues are part of each CDR3. A D gene is named only where the DNA matches it firmly. Expanded clones are given a class, and other clones once, few, many or no size at all.

size	V	J	D	DNA	CDR3
.	TRBV6-5	TRBJ2-5	TRBD1	TGTGCCAGCAGCGCCTGGGGACAGAGGGAGACCCAGTACTTC	CASSAWGQRETQYF
.	TRBV10-3	TRBJ1-2	TRBD1	TGTGCCATCCAACAGGGGCGAAACTATGGCTACACCTTC	CAIQQGRNYGYTF
.	TRBV4-1	TRBJ1-4	.	TGCGCCAGCAGCCAAGAGGGGACTCTCGTCGAGGAAAAACTGTTTTTT	CASSQEGTLVEEKLFF
.	TRBV9	TRBJ1-6	.	TGTGCCAGCAGCGTCGGGGGCTCCTATAATTCACCCCTCCACTTT	CASSVGGSYNSPLHF
.	TRBV19	TRBJ2-7	.	TGTGCCAGTAGTATCTGGTTGGGGAACGAGCAGTACTTC	CASSIWLGNEQYF
once	TRBV11-2	TRBJ2-7	.	TGTGCCAGCAGCGACGGGCCTCGCTACGAGCAGTACTTC	CASSDGPRYEQYF
once	TRBV7-9	TRBJ2-2	TRBD1	TGTGCCAGCAGCCCGAGGGGGCATACCGGGGAGCTGTTTTTT	CASSPRGHTGELFF
.	TRBV29-1	TRBJ2-5	.	TGCAGCGTTGCAAAGGGGTCAAAAGAGACCCAGTACTTC	CSVAKGSKETQYF
.	TRBV10-3	TRBJ2-6	.	TGTGCCATCAGTGAAGTACCGGTCTCTGGGGCCAACGTCCTGACTTTC	CAISEVPVSGANVLTF
.	TRBV5-1	TRBJ2-5	.	TGCGCCAGCAGCTTCCGGGATAGGTTGGGGGAAGAGACCCAGTACTTC	CASSFRDRLGEETQYF
.	TRBV25-1	TRBJ1-4	.	TGTGCCAGCAGCCTATCCCATCTTGGGTCTAATGAAAAACTGTTTTTT	CASSLSHLGSNEKLFF
.	TRBV5-1	TRBJ1-4	TRBD1	TGCGCCAGCAGCTTGGCCCCACGGGACAGGGGTTATGAAAAACTGTTTTTT	CASSLAPRDRGYEKLFF
.	TRBV6-1	TRBJ2-5	.	TGTGCCTCGGGGGCAGGGATACAAGAGACCCAGTACTTC	CASGAGIQETQYF
.	TRBV7-6	TRBJ2-1	.	TGTGCCAGCAGCTCCCCTCCGCCCGCTGAGCAGTTCTTC	CASSSPPPAEQFF
.	TRBV6-5	TRBJ2-3	.	TGTGCCAGCAGTTCCTTCACAGATACGCAGTATTTT	CASSSFTDTQYF
.	TRBV7-8	TRBJ2-5	.	TGTGCCAGCAGCTTTAGGGTCCGGGAGACCCAGTACTTC	CASSFRVRETQYF
.	TRBV4-1	TRBJ2-7	TRBD1	TGCGCCAGCAGCCAAGGGTCTTTCCAGGACAGGCCCCCTTACGAGCAGTACTTC	CASSQGSFQDRPPYEQYF
.	TRBV6-1	TRBJ2-3	.	TGTGCCAGCAGTGAAGCGACGACTACCATTGAATCAGATACGCAGTATTTT	CASSEATTTIESDTQYF
.	TRBV29-1	TRBJ2-3	TRBD2	TGCAGCGTTGGGGGACTAGCGGCCCTCACAGATACGCAGTATTTT	CSVGGLAALTDTQYF
.	TRBV2	TRBJ2-7	TRBD2	TGTGCCAGCAGTGGGAATGGACTAGCGATCGACGAGCAGTACTTC	CASSGNGLAIDEQYF
.	TRBV27	TRBJ1-1	.	TGTGCCAGCAGTCTTGGGACGGCAGTGAACACTGAAGCTTTCTTT	CASSLGTAVNTEAFF
.	TRBV6-4	TRBJ2-3	.	TGTGCCAGCAGTTTCCGACAGACAGATACGCAGTATTTT	CASSFRQTDTQYF
.	TRBV2	TRBJ2-1	TRBD2	TGTGCCACCGAAGGGGCGGGAGGGTACAATGAGCAGTTCTTC	CATEGAGGYNEQFF
.	TRBV18	TRBJ2-5	TRBD1	TGTGCCAGCTCACCACCTCGTCAGGGGGCGCAGGAGACCCAGTACTTC	CASSPPRQGAQETQYF
.	TRBV18	TRBJ2-1	.	TGTGCCAGCTCACCAGGAGCTGGTGCCTACAATGAGCAGTTCTTC	CASSPGAGAYNEQFF
.	TRBV10-1	TRBJ1-1	.	TGCGCCAGCAGTGATACCCAGGGGCGTTTGAACACTGAAGCTTTCTTT	CASSDTQGRLNTEAFF
once	TRBV28	TRBJ2-6	.	TGTGCCAGCACGTCGGGAGCTCTCTCTGGGGCCAACGTCCTGACTTTC	CASTSGALSGANVLTF
few	TRBV7-9	TRBJ1-1	.	TGTGCCAGCAGCTCCGGGTCGGGCGCTTTCTTT	CASSSGSGAFF
.	TRBV4-2	TRBJ2-3	TRBD2	TGTGCCAGCAGCCAACTGGCTAGCGGGGCAGGGGCAGATACGCAGTATTTT	CASSQLASGAGADTQYF
.	TRBV2	TRBJ1-2	TRBD1	TGTGCCAGCACCAGGGACAGGGAGGACTATGGCTACACCTTC	CASTRDREDYGYTF
.	TRBV21-1	TRBJ2-3	.	TGTGCCAGCCCACTTACTCAGGGGGCCGAAGATACGCAGTATTTT	CASPLTQGAEDTQYF
.	TRBV5-1	TRBJ1-2	.	TGCGCCAGCAGCTTGGGTCAGGGAGAGGATGGCTACACCTTC	CASSLGQGEDGYTF